The source of this TCR beta chain is a study of PD-L1 blockade in urothelial cancer. Study-wide background: Blood underwent analysis 3 weeks (second dose) and 6 weeks after treatment began. Per blood sample, T cells had a median of 141,255. General study points: Lower pretreatment blood TCR clonality, under the median, predicted better survival, researchers reported.

Only in-frame clones appear in the TCRdb table, and some are missing; sequencing was by immunoSEQ multiplex PCR. The sample includes 25,000 to 35,000 clones, approximately 80% of them seen just once. On this clone itself: Its antigen is undetermined.

V was trimmed by 5 bases and J by 0 bases, leaving 10 bases between them. This CDR3 spans 14 amino acids. CDR1 and CDR2 (germline): SGHTA, FQGNSA. Stated time point: peripheral blood 6 weeks after treatment start. The specimen was PBMCs, collected around atezolizumab (anti-PD-L1) treatment. The sequence was obtained from a man aged 70-80 years with urothelial cancer. The chain recombines TRBV7-2 with TRBJ1-1, with a weak D call TRBD1 (6 bases). CDR3 coding DNA: TGTGCCAGCAGCCTCAGGGGAGTGAACACTGAAGCTTTCTTT. This gives the protein CASSLRGVNTEAFF.